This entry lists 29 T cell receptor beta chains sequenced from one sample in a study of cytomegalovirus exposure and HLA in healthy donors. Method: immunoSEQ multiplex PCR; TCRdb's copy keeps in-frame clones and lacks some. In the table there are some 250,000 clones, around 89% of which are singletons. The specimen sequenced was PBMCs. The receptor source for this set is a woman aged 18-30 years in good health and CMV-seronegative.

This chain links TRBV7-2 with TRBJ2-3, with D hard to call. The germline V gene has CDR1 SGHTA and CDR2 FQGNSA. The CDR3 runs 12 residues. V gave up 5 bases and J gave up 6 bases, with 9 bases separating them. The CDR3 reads CASSAALDTQYF. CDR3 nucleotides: TGTGCCAGCAGCGCCGCGTTGGATACGCAGTATTTT.

CDR3 sequence reads: CATSRDRGREAFF. The DNA of the CDR3 is TGTGCCACCAGCAGAGACAGGGGGCGGGAAGCTTTCTTT. The chain couples TRBV15 to TRBJ1-1, with 8 bases identical to TRBD1. CDR1 and CDR2 from the germline V gene are LNHNV and YYDKDF (reference sequence). With V trimmed by 0 bases and J by 8 bases, 2 bases remained unmatched. The CDR3 loop spans 13 amino acids.

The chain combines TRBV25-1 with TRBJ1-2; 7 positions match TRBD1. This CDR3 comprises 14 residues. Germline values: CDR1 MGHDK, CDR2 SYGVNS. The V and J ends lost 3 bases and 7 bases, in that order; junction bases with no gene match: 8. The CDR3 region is CASSDSDRHLGYTF. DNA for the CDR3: TGTGCCAGCAGTGACTCGGACAGGCACCTTGGCTACACCTTC.

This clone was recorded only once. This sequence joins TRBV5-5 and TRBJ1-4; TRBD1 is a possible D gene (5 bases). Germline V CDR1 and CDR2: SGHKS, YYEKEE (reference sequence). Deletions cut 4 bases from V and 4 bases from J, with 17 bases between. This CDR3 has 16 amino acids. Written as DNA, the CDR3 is TGTGCCAGCAGCCCAAACACAGGAGATAATAATGAAAAACTGTTTTTT. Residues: CASSPNTGDNNEKLFF. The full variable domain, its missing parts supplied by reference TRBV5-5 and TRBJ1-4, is DAGVTQSPTHLIKTRGQQVTLRCSPISGHKSVSWYQQVLGQGPQFIFQYYEKEERGRGNFPDRFSARQFPNYSSELNVNALLLGDSALYLCASSPNTGDNNEKLFFGSGTQLSVL.

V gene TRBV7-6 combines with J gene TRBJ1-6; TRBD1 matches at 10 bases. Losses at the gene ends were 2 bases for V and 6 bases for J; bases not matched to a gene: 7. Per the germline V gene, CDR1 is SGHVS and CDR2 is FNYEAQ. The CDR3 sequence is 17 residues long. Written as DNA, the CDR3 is TGTGCCAGCAGCTTAAATAGACAGGGGGCAGGTAATTCACCCCTCCACTTT. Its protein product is CASSLNRQGAGNSPLHF.

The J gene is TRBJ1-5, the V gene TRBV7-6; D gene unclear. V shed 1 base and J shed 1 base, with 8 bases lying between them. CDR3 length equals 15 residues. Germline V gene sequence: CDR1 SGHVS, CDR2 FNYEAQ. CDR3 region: CASSLGGESNQPQHF. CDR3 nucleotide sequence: TGTGCCAGCAGCTTAGGGGGAGAGAGCAATCAGCCCCAGCATTTT.

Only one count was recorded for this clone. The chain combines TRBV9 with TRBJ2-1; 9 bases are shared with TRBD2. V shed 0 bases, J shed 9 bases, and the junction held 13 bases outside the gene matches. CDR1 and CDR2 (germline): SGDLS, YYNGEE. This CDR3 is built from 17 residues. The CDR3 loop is CASSVAFGGGAHLEQFF. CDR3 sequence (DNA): TGTGCCAGCAGCGTAGCTTTCGGCGGGGGGGCCCACCTTGAGCAGTTCTTC.

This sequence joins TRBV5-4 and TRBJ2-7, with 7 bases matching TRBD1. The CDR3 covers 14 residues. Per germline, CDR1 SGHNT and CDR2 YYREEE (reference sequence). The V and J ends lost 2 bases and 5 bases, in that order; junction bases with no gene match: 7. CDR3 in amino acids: CASSFQGGMDEQYF. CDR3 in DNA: TGTGCCAGCAGCTTTCAAGGGGGCATGGACGAGCAGTACTTC.

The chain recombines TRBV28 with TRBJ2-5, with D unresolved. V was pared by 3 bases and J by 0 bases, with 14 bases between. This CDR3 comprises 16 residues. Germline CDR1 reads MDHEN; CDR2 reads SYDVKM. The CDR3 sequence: CASSFMQIKYQETQYF. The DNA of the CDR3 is TGTGCCAGCAGTTTTATGCAGATAAAGTACCAAGAGACCCAGTACTTC.

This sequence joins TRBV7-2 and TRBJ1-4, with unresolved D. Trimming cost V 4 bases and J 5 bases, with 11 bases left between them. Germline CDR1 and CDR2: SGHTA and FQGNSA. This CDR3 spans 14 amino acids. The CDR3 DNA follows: TGTGCCAGCAGCTCTCTCCGAGTAAATGAAAAACTGTTTTTT. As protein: CASSSLRVNEKLFF.

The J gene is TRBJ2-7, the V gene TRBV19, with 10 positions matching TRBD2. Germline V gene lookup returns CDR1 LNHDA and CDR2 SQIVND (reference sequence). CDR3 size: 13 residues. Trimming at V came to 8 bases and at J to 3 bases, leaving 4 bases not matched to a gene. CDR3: CASGGTSVYEQYF. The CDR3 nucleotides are TGTGCCAGTGGGGGGACTAGCGTCTACGAGCAGTACTTC.

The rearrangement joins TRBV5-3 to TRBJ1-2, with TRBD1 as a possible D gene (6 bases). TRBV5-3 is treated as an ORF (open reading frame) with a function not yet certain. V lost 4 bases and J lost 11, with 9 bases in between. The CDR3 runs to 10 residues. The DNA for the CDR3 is TGTGCCAGAAGCACAGGGTGGTACACCTTC. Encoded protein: CARSTGWYTF.

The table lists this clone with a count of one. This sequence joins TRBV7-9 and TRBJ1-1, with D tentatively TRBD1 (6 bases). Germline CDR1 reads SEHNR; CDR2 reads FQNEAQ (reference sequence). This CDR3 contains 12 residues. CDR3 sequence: CVTGQMNTEAFF. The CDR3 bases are TGTGTCACCGGACAGATGAACACTGAAGCTTTCTTT.

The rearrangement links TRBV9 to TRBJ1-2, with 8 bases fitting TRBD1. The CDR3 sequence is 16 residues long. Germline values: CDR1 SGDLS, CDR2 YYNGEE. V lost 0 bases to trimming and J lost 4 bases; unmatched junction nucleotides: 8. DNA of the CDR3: TGTGCCAGCAGCGTAGGGGCAGGGGGCGTGGGCTATGGCTACACCTTC. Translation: CASSVGAGGVGYGYTF.

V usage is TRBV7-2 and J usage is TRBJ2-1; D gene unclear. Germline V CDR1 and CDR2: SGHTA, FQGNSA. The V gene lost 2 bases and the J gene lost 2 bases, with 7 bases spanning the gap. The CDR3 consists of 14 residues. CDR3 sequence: CASSLNPTYNEQFF. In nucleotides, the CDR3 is TGTGCCAGCAGCTTAAACCCTACCTACAATGAGCAGTTCTTC.

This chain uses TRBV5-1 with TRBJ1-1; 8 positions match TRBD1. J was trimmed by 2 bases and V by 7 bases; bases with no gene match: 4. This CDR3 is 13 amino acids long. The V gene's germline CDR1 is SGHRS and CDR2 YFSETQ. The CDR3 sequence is CASGQGLNTEAFF. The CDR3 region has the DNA TGCGCCAGCGGACAGGGACTCAACACTGAAGCTTTCTTT.

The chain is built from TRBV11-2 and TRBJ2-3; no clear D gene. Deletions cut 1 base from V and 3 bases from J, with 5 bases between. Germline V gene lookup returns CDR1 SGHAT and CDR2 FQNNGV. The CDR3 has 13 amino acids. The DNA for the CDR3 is TGTGCCAGCAGCTTAGGCGCTACAGATACGCAGTATTTT. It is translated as CASSLGATDTQYF.

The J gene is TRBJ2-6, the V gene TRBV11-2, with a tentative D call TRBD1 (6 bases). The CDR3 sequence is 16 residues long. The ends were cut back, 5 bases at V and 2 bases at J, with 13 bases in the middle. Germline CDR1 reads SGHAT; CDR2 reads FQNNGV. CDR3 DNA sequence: TGTGCCAGCAGCCAACACTACAGGGCTGGGGCCAACGTCCTGACTTTC. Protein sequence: CASSQHYRAGANVLTF.

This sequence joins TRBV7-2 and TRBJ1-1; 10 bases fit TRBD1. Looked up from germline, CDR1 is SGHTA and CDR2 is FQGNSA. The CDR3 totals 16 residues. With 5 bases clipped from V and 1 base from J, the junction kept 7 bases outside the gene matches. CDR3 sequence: CASSVDRGRSNTEAFF. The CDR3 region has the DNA TGTGCCAGCAGCGTTGACAGGGGGCGTTCGAACACTGAAGCTTTCTTT.

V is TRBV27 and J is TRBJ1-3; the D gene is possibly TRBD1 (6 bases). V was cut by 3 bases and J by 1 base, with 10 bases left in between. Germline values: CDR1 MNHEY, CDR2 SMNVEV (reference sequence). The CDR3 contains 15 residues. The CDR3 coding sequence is TGTGCCAGCAGTTTCCAGGGGTTGTCTGGAAACACCATATATTTT. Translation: CASSFQGLSGNTIYF.

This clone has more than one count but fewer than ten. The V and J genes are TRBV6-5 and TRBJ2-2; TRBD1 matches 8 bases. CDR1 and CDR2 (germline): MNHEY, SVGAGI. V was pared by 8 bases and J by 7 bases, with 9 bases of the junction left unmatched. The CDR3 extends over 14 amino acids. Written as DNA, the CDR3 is TGTGCCAGCCGCGACCAGGGGGCGAACGGGGAGCTGTTTTTT. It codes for CASRDQGANGELFF.

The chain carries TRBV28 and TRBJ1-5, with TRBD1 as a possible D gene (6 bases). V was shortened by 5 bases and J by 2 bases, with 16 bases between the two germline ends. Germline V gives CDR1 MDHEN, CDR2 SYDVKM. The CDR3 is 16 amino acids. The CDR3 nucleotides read TGTGCCAGCAGTGTAAGACAGGCTGCGGGCAATCAGCCCCAGCATTTT. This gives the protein CASSVRQAAGNQPQHF.

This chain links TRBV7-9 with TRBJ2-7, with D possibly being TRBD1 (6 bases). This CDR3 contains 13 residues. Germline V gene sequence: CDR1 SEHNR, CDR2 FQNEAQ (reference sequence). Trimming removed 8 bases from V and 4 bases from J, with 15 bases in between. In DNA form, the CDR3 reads TGTGCCAGCTGCCAGGGGCCGCAATACGAGCAGTACGTC. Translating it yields CASCQGPQYEQYV.

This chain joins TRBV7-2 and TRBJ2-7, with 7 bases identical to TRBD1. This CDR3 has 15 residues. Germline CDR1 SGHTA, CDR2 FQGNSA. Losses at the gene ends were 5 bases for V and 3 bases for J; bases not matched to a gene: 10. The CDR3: CASSRARGRFYEQYF. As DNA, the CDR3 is TGTGCCAGCAGCCGCGCAAGGGGGCGCTTCTACGAGCAGTACTTC. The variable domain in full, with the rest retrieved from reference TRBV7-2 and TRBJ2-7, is GAGVSQSPSNKVTEKGKDVELRCDPISGHTALYWYRQSLGQGLEFLIYFQGNSAPDKSGLPSDRFSAERTGGSVSTLTIQRTQQEDSAVYLCASSRARGRFYEQYFGPGTRLTVT.

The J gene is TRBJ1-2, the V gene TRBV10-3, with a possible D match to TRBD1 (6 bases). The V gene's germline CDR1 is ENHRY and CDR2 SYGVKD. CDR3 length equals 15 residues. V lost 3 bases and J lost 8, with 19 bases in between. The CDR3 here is CAISDLGGGQGGYTF. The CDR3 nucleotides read TGTGCCATCAGTGACCTAGGGGGGGGCCAGGGAGGCTACACCTTC.

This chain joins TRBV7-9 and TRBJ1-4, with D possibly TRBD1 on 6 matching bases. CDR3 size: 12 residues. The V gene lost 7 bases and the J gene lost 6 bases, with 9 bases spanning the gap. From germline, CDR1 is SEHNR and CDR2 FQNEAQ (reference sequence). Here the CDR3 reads CASTRQDEKLFF. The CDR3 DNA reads TGTGCCAGCACCAGACAGGATGAAAAACTGTTTTTT.

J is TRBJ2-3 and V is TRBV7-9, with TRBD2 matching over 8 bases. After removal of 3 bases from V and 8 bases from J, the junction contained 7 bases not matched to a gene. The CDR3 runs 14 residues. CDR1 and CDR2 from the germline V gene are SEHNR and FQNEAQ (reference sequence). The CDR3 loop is CASSFPHSGGTQYF. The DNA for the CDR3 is TGTGCCAGCAGCTTCCCTCACAGCGGGGGTACGCAGTATTTT.

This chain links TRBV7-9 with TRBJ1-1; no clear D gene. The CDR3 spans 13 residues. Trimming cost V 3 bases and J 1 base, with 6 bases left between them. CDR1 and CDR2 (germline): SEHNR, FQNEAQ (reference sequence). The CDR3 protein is CASSFAQNTEAFF. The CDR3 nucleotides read TGTGCCAGCAGCTTCGCACAGAACACTGAAGCTTTCTTT.

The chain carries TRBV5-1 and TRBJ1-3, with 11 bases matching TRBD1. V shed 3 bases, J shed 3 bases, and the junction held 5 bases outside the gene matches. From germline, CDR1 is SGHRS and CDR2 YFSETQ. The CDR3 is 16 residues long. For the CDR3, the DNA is TGCGCCAGCAGCTCGGGACAGGGGGTCCGTGGAAACACCATATATTTT. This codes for CASSSGQGVRGNTIYF.